This TCR beta chain was sequenced in a study of T cells in women clearing cervical HPV infection. V lost 6 bases and J lost 4, with 10 bases in between. This CDR3 comprises 14 residues. Germline values: CDR1 SEHNR, CDR2 FQNEAQ (reference sequence). Concerning this clone: From the germline J gene comes the end of the CDR3, since the read stops 3 residues before it.

The table came from immunoSEQ multiplex PCR; TCRdb's copy has only in-frame clones and leaves some out. This table lists fewer than 40,000 clones. Sequenced material: blood buffy coat. The J gene is TRBJ1-6, the V gene TRBV7-9; D gene uncertain. This TCR was recovered from a woman aged 18-69 years with a cervical HPV16 infection that either progressed to CIN3+ or cleared (not recorded which). This chain's CDR3 is CASSIERYNSPLHF. CDR3 DNA (partial): TGTGCCAGCAGTATAGAACGTTATAATTCACCC.